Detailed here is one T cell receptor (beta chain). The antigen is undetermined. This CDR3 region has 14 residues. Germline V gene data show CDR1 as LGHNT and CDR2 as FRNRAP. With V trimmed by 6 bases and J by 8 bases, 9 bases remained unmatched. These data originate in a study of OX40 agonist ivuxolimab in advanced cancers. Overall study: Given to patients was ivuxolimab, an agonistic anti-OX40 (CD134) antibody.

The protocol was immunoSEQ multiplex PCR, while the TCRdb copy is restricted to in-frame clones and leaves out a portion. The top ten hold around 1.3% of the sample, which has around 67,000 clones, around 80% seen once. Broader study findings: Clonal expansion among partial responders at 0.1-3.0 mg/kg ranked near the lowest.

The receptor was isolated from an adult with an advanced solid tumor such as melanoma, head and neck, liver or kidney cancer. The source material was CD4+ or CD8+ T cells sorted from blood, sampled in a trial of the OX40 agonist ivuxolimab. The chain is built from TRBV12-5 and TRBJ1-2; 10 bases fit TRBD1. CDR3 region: CASGESDRGRGYTF. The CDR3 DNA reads TGTGCTAGTGGGGAATCCGACAGGGGGCGCGGCTACACCTTC. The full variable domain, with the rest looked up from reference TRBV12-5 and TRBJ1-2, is DARVTQTPRHKVTEMGQEVTMRCQPILGHNTVFWYRQTMMQGLELLAYFRNRAPLDDSGMPKDRFSAEMPDATLATLKIQPSEPRDSAVYFCASGESDRGRGYTFGSGTRLTVV.